This T cell receptor beta chain was obtained from a study of blood T cell repertoires in COVID-19. Study summary: COVID-19 samples from acute and convalescent phases originated in the United States, Italy and Spain. PBMCs, B-cell-depleted T cells, or T cells provided the cDNA or gDNA that made up the material.

As originally analysed: Nucleated cell counts were estimated from reference gene primer amplification. Produced via immunoSEQ multiplex PCR; TCRdb's table is partial and in-frame only. The D gene and trimming were derived from the DNA, and the V and J assignments and clone size from that table. This sample has about 330,000 clones, with 80% to 90% found just once. This CDR3 region has 12 residues. V lost 4 bases to trimming and J lost 7 bases, with 10 bases between them. Germline V gene lookup returns CDR1 SNHLY and CDR2 FYNNEI. This chain joins TRBV2 and TRBJ1-1; D gene uncertain. Material for sequencing was peripheral blood. The sequence derives from a woman aged 50 to 60 with acute or convalescent COVID-19. CDR3 sequence reads: CASSGTIFEAFF. CDR3 nucleotides: TGTGCCAGCAGTGGAACTATCTTTGAAGCTTTCTTT. Filled out from reference TRBV2 and TRBJ1-1, the complete variable domain reads EPEVTQTPSHQVTQMGQEVILRCVPISNHLYFYWYRQILGQKVEFLVSFYNNEISEKSEIFDDQFSVERPDGSNFTLKIRSTKLEDSAMYFCASSGTIFEAFFGQGTRLTVV.